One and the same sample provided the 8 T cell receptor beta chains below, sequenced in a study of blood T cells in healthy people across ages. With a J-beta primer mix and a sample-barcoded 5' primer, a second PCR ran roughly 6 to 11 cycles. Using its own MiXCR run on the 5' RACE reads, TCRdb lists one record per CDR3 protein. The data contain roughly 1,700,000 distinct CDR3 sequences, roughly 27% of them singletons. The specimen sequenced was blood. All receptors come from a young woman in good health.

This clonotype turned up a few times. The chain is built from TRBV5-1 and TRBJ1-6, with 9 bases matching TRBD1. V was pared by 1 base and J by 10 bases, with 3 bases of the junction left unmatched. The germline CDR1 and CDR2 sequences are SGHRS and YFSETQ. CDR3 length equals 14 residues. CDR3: CASSLTTGGSPLHF. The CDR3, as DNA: TGCGCCAGCAGCTTGACGACAGGGGGATCACCCCTCCACTTT.

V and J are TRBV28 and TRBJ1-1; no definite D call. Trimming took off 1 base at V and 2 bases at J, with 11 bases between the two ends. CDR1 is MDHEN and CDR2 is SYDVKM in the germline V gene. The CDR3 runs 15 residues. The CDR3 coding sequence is TGTGCCAGCAGTTTATATCTCGGCTTAAACACTGAAGCTTTCTTT. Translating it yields CASSLYLGLNTEAFF.

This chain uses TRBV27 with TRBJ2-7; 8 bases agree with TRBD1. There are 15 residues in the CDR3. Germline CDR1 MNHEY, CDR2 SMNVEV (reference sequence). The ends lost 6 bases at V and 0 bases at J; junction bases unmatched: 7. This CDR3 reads CASRVGTGDSYEQYF. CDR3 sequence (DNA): TGTGCCAGCAGGGTGGGGACAGGAGACTCCTACGAGCAGTACTTC.

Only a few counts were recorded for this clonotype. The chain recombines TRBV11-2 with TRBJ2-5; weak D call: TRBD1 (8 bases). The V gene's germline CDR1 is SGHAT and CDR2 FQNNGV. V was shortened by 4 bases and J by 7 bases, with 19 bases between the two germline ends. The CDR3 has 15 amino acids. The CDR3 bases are TGTGCCAGCAGCTACAGGGGGACTAACTCAGGGACCCAGTACTTC. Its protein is CASSYRGTNSGTQYF.

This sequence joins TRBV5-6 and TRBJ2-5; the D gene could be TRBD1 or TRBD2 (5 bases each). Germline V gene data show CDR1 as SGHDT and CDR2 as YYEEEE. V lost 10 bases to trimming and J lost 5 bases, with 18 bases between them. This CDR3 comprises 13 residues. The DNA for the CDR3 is TGTGCCCCCGGTAAGGCCTGGGGGGAGACCCAGTACTTC. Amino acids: CAPGKAWGETQYF. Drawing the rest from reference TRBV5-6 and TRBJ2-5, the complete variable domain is DAGVTQSPTHLIKTRGQQVTLRCSPKSGHDTVSWYQQALGQGPQFIFQYYEEEERQRGNFPDRFSGHQFPNYSSELNVNALLLGDSALYLCAPGKAWGETQYFGPGTRLLVL.

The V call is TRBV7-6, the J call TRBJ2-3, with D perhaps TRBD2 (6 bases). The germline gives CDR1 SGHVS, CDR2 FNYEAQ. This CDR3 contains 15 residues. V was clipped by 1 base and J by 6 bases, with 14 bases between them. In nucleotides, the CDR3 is TGTGCCAGCAGCTTAGTGGAGATGGAGGGGGATACGCAGTATTTT. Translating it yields CASSLVEMEGDTQYF.

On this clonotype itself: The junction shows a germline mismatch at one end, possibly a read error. The CDR3 is CASSLGWASTEVFF. CDR3 DNA: TGTGCCAGCAGCTTAGGCTGGGCAAGCACTGAAGTTTTCTTT. The V and J genes are TRBV7-2 and TRBJ1-1; D uncertain. The CDR3 consists of 14 residues. Germline loops: CDR1 SGHTA, CDR2 FQGNSA.

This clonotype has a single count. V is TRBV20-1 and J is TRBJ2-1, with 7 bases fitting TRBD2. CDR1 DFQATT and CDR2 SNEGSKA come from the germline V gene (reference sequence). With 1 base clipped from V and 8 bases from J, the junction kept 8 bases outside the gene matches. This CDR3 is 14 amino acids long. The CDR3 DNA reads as TGCAGTGCTAGAGGGGGGAGGGCTGGGGATGAGCAGTTCTTC. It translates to CSARGGRAGDEQFF.